This T cell receptor beta chain was sequenced during a study of cytomegalovirus exposure and HLA in healthy donors. Amplification used 60 Vbeta primers and 13 Jbeta primers. The method was immunoSEQ multiplex PCR; TCRdb's version includes in-frame clones alone and lacks a portion of them. The repertoire has 150,000 to 200,000 clones, 84% of them found once; the top ten carry roughly 6.7%. Healthy bone marrow donors made up the donor group. Trimming cost V 10 bases and J 5 bases, with 14 bases left between them. This CDR3 has 12 residues. CDR1 SNHLY and CDR2 FYNNEI come from the germline V gene. The clonotype comes from a man between 50 and 59 years old in good health and CMV-seropositive. V gene TRBV2 combines with J gene TRBJ2-5; perhaps TRBD1 as D (5 bases). Sequencing was done on a sample of PBMCs. The CDR3 is CANQGTRETQYF. The DNA for the CDR3 is TGTGCCAACCAGGGCACGAGGGAGACCCAGTACTTC.